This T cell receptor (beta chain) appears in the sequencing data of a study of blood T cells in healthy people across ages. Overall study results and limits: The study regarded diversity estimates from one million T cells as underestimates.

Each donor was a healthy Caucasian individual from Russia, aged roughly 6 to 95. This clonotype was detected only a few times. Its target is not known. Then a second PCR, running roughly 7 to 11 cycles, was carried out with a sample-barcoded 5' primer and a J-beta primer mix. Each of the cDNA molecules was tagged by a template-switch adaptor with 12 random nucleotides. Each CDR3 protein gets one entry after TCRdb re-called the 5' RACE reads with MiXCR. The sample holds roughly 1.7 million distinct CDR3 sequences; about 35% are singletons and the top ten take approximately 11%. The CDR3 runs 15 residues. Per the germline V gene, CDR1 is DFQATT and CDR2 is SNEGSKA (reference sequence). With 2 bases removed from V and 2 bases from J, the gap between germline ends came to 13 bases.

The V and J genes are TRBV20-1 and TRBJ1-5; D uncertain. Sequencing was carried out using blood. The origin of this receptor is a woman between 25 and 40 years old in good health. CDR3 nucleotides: TGCAGTGCTAGACCCACCCTAGGAGGCAATCAGCCCCAGCATTTT. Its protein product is CSARPTLGGNQPQHF.